The clone carrying this TCR beta chain was counted only a few times. Looked up from germline, CDR1 is KGHDR and CDR2 is SFDVKD. Trimming took 9 bases from V and 0 from J, leaving 11 bases between them. The CDR3 has 14 residues. This entry belongs to a study of patients and donors after allogeneic stem cell transplantation. MiXCR was run by TCRdb on the RT-PCR reads, yielding one entry per CDR3 protein. This repertoire shows about a million distinct CDR3 sequences, more than 15% found once; its top ten account for around 5.5%. Material for sequencing was blood, either unsorted or a sorted T cell fraction (not recorded which). The TCR originated in a human donor who was either an allogeneic HSCT recipient or a stem cell or donor lymphocyte infusion donor (not recorded which). It is not recorded whose cells these are; they may come from a transplant donor. The chain links TRBV24-1 to TRBJ1-5; a possible D gene is TRBD1 (5 bases). The CDR3 region is CATGGRNSNQPQHF. The CDR3 coding sequence is TGTGCCACCGGGGGTCGGAATAGCAATCAGCCCCAGCATTTT.